A selection of T cell receptor beta chains follows, all from one sample in a study of CD8+CD57+ T cells in acquired aplastic anemia. TCRdb reprocessed the reads via MiXCR and lists one record per CDR3 protein. The sample includes fewer than 200,000 distinct CDR3 sequences, approximately 60% seen only once; the top ten take under 50%. Specimen: sorted CD4+, CD8+, or CD8+CD57+ T cells (not recorded which) from PBMCs. Receptors were obtained from a human donor in good health. The CDR3 runs from the conserved cysteine through the conserved F or W. Each record gives: CDR3 DNA, CDR3 protein, V gene, J gene, clone size, D gene. The D gene is left open where the match is weak. Clone size is given for some rows only: seen once, a few or many times, or a class if the clone is expanded.

TGTGCCAGCAGTGTACAGGGGGCATACGAGCAGTACTTC	CASSVQGAYEQYF	TRBV5-4	TRBJ2-7	NA	TRBD1
TGCAGTGCTAATGCGGGGGGGCCCGGCACCGGGGAGCTGTTTTTT	CSANAGGPGTGELFF	TRBV20-1	TRBJ2-2	NA	TRBD2
TGTGCCACCAGTGACAACAGGGGGCCAGAGACCCAGTACTTC	CATSDNRGPETQYF	TRBV24-1	TRBJ2-5	few	TRBD1
TGTGCCAGCAGCGGATCGGGATATTTGAACACTGAAGCTTTCTTT	CASSGSGYLNTEAFF	TRBV9	TRBJ1-1	NA	NA
TGTGCCACCTCTAGCGGGGGCCCTCCCTACGAGCAGTACTTC	CATSSGGPPYEQYF	TRBV15	TRBJ2-7	NA	TRBD2
TGCGCCAGCGGACAGGGGGCAGGCGAGCAGTACTTC	CASGQGAGEQYF	TRBV5-1	TRBJ2-7	few	TRBD1
TGTGCCACCAGCAGAGATGGGGACAGATTAAGGGGAGCTTTCTTT	CATSRDGDRLRGAFF	TRBV15	TRBJ1-1	few	TRBD1
TGTGCCAGCAGTCCCCGGGGAACTAATGAAAAACTGTTTTTT	CASSPRGTNEKLFF	TRBV6-5	TRBJ1-4	many	NA
TGTGCCAGCAGCCAAGTTGGGGTGACCCTAAACACAGATACGCAGTATTTT	CASSQVGVTLNTDTQYF	TRBV14	TRBJ2-3	many	NA
TGCAGCGTTGTAGGCGGGAGGGCTAGCTCCTACGAGCAGTACTTC	CSVVGGRASSYEQYF	TRBV29-1	TRBJ2-7	NA	TRBD2
TGCGCCAGCAGCTATACTAGCGGGCCCTACAATGAGCAGTATTTT	CASSYTSGPYNEQYF	TRBV5-1	TRBJ2-3	NA	TRBD2
TGCAGTGCTAGAGATTTTCTAGCGGTATCTTCCCAAGAGACCCAGTACTTC	CSARDFLAVSSQETQYF	TRBV20-1	TRBJ2-5	many	TRBD2
TGCAGTGCTCTTTCTGGCTCCTATAATTCACCCCTCCACTTT	CSALSGSYNSPLHF	TRBV20-1	TRBJ1-6	NA	NA
TGCAGTGCTTATGGACAGGTGGGCTACGAGCAGTACTTC	CSAYGQVGYEQYF	TRBV20-1	TRBJ2-7	few	TRBD1
TGTGCCAGCATCAACGGGCAGGGGGATGGCTACACCTTC	CASINGQGDGYTF	TRBV6-2/TRBV6-3	TRBJ1-2	NA	TRBD1
TGCGCCAGCAGCCCCCTAGGAGGAAACACCATATATTTT	CASSPLGGNTIYF	TRBV5-4	TRBJ1-3	once	NA
TGTGCCTGGAGGACCATGGTCAACACTGAAGCTTTCTTT	CAWRTMVNTEAFF	TRBV30	TRBJ1-1	NA	NA